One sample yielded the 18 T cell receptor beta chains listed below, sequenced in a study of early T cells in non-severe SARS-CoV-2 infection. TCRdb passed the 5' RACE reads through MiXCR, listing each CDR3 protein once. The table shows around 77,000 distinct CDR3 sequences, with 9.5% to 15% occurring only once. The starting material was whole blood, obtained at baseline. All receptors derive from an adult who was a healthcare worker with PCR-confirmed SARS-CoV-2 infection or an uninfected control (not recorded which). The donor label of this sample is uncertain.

CDR3 DNA: TGTGCCAGCAGCATCTACAATGAGCAGTTCTTC. Its translation is CASSIYNEQFF. The V call is TRBV5-8, the J call TRBJ2-1, with unresolved D. The V gene lost 4 bases and the J gene lost 3 bases, with 2 bases spanning the gap. CDR1 is SGHTS and CDR2 is YDEGEE in the germline V gene. The CDR3 contains 11 residues.

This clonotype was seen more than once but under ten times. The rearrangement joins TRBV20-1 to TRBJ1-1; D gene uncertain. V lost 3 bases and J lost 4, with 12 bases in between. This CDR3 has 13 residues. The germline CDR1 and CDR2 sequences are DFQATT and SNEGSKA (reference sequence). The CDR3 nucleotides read TGCAGTGCTAGCCGCGGAAGCAGCACTGAAGCTTTCTTT. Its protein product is CSASRGSSTEAFF.

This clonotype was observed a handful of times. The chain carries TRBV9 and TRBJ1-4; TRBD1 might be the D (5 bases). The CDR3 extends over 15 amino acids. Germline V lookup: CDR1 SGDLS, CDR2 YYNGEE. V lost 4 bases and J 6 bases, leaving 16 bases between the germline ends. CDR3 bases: TGTGCCAGCAGCCCGGAGGGGCGAGGGGATGAAAAACTGTTTTTT. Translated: CASSPEGRGDEKLFF. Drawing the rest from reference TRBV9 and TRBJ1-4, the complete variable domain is DSGVTQTPKHLITATGQRVTLRCSPRSGDLSVYWYQQSLDQGLQFLIQYYNGEERAKGNILERFSAQQFPDLHSELNLSSLELGDSALYFCASSPEGRGDEKLFFGSGTQLSVL.

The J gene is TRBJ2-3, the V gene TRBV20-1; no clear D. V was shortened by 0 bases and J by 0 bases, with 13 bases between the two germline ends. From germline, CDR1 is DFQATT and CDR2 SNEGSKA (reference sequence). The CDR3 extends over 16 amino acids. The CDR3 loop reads CSARDRGRISTDTQYF. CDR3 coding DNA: TGCAGTGCTAGAGATCGCGGACGTATAAGCACAGATACGCAGTATTTT.

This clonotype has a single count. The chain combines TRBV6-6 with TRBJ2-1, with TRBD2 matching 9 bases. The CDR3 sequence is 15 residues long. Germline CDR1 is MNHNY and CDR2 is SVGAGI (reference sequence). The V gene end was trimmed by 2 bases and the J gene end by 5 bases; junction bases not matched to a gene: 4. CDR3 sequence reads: CASSYAGGPHNEQFF. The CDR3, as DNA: TGTGCCAGCAGTTACGCGGGAGGGCCCCACAATGAGCAGTTCTTC.

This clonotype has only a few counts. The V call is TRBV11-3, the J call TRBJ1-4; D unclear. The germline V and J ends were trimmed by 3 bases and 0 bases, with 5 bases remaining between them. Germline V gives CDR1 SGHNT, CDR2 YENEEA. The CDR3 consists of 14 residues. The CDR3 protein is CASSFASTNEKLFF. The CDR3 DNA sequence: TGTGCCAGCAGCTTTGCGTCAACTAATGAAAAACTGTTTTTT. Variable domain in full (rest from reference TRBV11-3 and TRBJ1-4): EAGVVQSPRYKIIEKKQPVAFWCNPISGHNTLYWYLQNLGQGPELLIRYENEEAVDDSQLPKDRFSAERLKGVDSTLKIQPAELGDSAVYLCASSFASTNEKLFFGSGTQLSVL.

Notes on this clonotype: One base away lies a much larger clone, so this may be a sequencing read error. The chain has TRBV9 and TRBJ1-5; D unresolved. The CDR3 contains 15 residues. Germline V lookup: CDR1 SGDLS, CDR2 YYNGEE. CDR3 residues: CASSVGGRINRPQHF. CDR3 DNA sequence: TGTGCCAGCAGCGTAGGAGGCCGGATAAATCGGCCCCAGCATTTT. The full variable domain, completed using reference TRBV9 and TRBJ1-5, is DSGVTQTPKHLITATGQRVTLRCSPRSGDLSVYWYQQSLDQGLQFLIQYYNGEERAKGNILERFSAQQFPDLHSELNLSSLELGDSALYFCASSVGGRINRPQHFGDGTRLSIL.

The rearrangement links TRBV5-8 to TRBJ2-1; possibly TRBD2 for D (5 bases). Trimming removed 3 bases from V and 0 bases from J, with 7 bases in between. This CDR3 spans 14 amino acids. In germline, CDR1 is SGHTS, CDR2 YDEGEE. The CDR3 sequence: CASSSGFSYNEQFF. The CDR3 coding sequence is TGTGCCAGCAGCTCGGGGTTCTCCTACAATGAGCAGTTCTTC.

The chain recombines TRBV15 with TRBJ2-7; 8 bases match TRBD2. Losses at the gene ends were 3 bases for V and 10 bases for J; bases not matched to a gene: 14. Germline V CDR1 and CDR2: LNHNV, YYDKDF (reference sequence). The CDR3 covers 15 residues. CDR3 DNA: TGTGCCACCAGCAGCCGCCCGGGACTAGGGATGTCCCAGTACTTC. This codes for CATSSRPGLGMSQYF.

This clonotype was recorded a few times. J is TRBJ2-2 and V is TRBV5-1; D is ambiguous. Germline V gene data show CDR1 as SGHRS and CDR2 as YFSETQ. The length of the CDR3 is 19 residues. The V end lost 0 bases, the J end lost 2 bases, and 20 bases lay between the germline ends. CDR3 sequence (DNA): TGCGCCAGCAGCTTGGTCCCGGGTGATTCTGGCGTTAACACCGGGGAGCTGTTTTTT. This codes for CASSLVPGDSGVNTGELFF.

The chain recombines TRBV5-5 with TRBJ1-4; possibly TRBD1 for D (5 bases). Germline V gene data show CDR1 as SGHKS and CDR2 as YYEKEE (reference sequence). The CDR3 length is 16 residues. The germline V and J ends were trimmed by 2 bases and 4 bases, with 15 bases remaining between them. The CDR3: CASSFETDRVNEKLFF. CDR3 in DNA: TGTGCCAGCAGCTTTGAAACCGACAGAGTTAATGAAAAACTGTTTTTT.

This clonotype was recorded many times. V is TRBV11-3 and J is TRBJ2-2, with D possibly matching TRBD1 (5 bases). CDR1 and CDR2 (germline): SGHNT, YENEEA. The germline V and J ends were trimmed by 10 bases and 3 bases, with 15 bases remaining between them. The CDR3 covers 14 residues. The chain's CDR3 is CATRFVGDTGELFF. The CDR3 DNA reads TGTGCCACGCGTTTTGTAGGGGACACCGGGGAGCTGTTTTTT.

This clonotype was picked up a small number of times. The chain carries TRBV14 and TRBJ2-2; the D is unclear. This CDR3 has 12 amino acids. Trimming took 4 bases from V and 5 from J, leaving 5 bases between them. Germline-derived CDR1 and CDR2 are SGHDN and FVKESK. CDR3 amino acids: CASSLMTGELFF. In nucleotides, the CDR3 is TGTGCCAGCAGCCTCATGACCGGGGAGCTGTTTTTT.

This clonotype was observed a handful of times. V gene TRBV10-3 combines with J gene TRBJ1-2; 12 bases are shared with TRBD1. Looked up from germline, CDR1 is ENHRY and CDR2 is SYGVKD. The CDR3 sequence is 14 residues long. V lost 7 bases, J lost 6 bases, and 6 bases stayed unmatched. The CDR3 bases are TGTGCCATCACCAGGGACAGGGGGCAAAATGGCTACACCTTC. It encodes CAITRDRGQNGYTF.

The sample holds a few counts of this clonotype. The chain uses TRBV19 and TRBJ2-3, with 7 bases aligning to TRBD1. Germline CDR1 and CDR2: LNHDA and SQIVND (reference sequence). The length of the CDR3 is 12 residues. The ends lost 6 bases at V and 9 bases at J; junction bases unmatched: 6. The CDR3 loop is CASRLTGQTQYF. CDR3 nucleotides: TGTGCCAGTAGACTGACGGGACAGACGCAGTATTTT.

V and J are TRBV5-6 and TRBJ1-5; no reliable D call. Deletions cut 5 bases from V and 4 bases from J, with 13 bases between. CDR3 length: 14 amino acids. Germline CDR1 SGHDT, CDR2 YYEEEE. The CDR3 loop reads CASSRNTLNQPQHF. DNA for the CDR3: TGTGCCAGCAGTCGAAACACCTTAAATCAGCCCCAGCATTTT.

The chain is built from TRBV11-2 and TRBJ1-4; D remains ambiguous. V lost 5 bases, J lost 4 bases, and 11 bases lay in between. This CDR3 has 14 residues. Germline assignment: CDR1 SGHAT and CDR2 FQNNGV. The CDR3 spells CASSPRSFNEKLFF. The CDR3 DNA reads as TGTGCCAGCAGCCCTCGGTCATTTAATGAAAAACTGTTTTTT.

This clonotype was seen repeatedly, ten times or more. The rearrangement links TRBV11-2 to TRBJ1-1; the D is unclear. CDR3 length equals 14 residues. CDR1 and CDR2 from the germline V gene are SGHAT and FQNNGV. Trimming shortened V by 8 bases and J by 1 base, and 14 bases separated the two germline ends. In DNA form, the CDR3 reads TGTGCCAGCCGCGCCATCAAGGGGAACACTGAAGCTTTCTTT. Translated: CASRAIKGNTEAFF.